This T cell receptor (beta chain) is drawn from a study of blood T cell repertoires in COVID-19 (TCRdb year 2020). The study in broad terms: The collaborator samples originated in the United States, Italy and Spain and spanned the acute and convalescent phases of COVID-19. The prospective study material was composed of cDNA or gDNA derived from T cells, B-cell-depleted T cells, or PBMCs. Deeply sampled blood TCRbeta repertoires from subjects exposed to, actively infected with, or recovered from COVID-19 were included in the dataset. The repertoires were made available in a free public database intended to serve as a resource for research on the immune response to SARS-CoV-2. The samples were drawn from two sources: the first 160 participants of the ongoing ImmuneRACE study, and fewer than 1,500 subjects contributed by 6 global collaborators. Nearly every sample came with metadata listing a de-identified subject ID, COVID-19 status, age in years and sex. HLA class I and class II types, where available, came from metadata supplied by the sample provider rather than from assay-based typing. Here is what the overall study found, with its caveats: The amount of clinical and demographic metadata varied by source and participant and was provided uncurated.

Participants in the prospective study were enrolled through a virtual design, were aged roughly 18 to 95 years, and lived in approximately 25 United States geographic areas. In the prospective study, participants were assigned to cohorts based on the clinical history participants reported in a screening survey and a study questionnaire. For ImmuneRACE Cohort 3, a participant was defined as recovered based on two consecutive negative NP/OP PCR tests, clearance by a healthcare professional, or resolution of symptoms. In the prospective study, whole blood, serum and a nasopharyngeal or oropharyngeal swab were collected from each participant by mobile phlebotomists. Additional blood draws and questionnaires over an approximately two-month period could optionally be provided by prospective study participants. Prospective study blood samples were shipped either frozen or at room temperature before DNA extraction.

For CDR1 and CDR2, the germline V gene lists SGHDT and YYEEEE. Its CDR3 holds 14 amino acids, cysteine through phenylalanine. Just CDR3 DNA is preserved here, 42 bases in frame from base 1. The V end gives up 4 bases and the J end 1 base, leaving 2 bases in the junction not matched to a gene. Points on this clone: Its target antigen remains unknown. No base qualities exist here, and no much larger clone lies one base off it. This specimen includes other DNA sequences encoding the same CDR3.

TCRbeta CDR3 regions were amplified from genomic DNA using the immunoSEQ Assay, a bias-controlled multiplex PCR. In the authors' own workflow: Nucleated cell counts per sample were estimated from amplification of reference gene primers within the assay. Sequence reads were collapsed and filtered to measure the absolute abundance of every unique TCRbeta CDR3 rearrangement. For each sample, productive Simpson clonality was calculated by taking the square root of Simpson's diversity index across productive rearrangements. This is the immuneACCESS table as TCRdb keeps it, with only in-frame sequences that have V and J called. A part of the clones is gone; compared with another copy, unresolved V genes explain less than half, and the rest is unexplained. The V and J calls and clone size were taken over from that table, and D and trimming were inferred from the DNA. This sample holds about 130,000 clones; roughly four fifths were observed only once. Together, the top ten hold over 15% of the sample.

The chain employs TRBV5-6 and TRBJ1-1; TRBD1 agrees with 9 junctional bases. The receptor comes from a man aged 25-40 years who had recovered from COVID-19. The material sequenced was PBMCs or T cells enriched from blood (not recorded which). The base sequence is TGTGCCAGCAGCGGGGACAGGGCGAACACTGAAGCTTTCTTT. It specifies CASSGDRANTEAFF. Supplemented by the reference TRBV5-6 and TRBJ1-1 proteins around the CDR3, the complete variable domain is DAGVTQSPTHLIKTRGQQVTLRCSPKSGHDTVSWYQQALGQGPQFIFQYYEEEERQRGNFPDRFSGHQFPNYSSELNVNALLLGDSALYLCASSGDRANTEAFFGQGTRLTVV.